One sample yielded the 31 T cell receptor beta chains listed below, sequenced in a study of cytomegalovirus exposure and HLA in healthy donors. With 60 Vbeta and 13 Jbeta primers, the PCR was carried out. Libraries were prepared by immunoSEQ multiplex PCR; TCRdb keeps only in-frame clonotypes and omits some of them. The data show about 280,000 clones, about 87% seen once. Specimen: PBMCs. The receptors were sampled from a woman between 18 and 30 years old in good health and CMV-seronegative.

This clone was seen a single time. This chain connects TRBV14 to TRBJ2-3, with D unclear. CDR1 is SGHDN, CDR2 FVKESK, per germline. V shed 1 base and J shed 8 bases, with 13 bases lying between them. The CDR3 runs to 14 residues. This CDR3 reads CASSQGLLPSTQYF. CDR3 DNA sequence: TGTGCCAGCAGCCAAGGACTCCTACCCTCTACGCAGTATTTT.

This chain links TRBV6-5 with TRBJ1-2; TRBD1 aligns across 9 bases. Germline loops: CDR1 MNHEY, CDR2 SVGAGI. Unmatched junction bases numbered 2, after V lost 5 bases and J lost 1 base. This CDR3 is built from 14 residues. This chain's CDR3 is CASSHRGLNYGYTF. CDR3 nucleotides: TGTGCCAGCAGTCACAGGGGGCTTAACTATGGCTACACCTTC.

The chain employs TRBV7-9 and TRBJ2-7; the match to TRBD1 covers 7 bases. Trimming at V came to 6 bases and at J to 0 bases, leaving 5 bases not matched to a gene. The CDR3 is made up of 14 amino acids. Per the germline V gene, CDR1 is SEHNR and CDR2 is FQNEAQ (reference sequence). CDR3 in DNA: TGTGCCAGCAGTCCGGGACAGCTCTCCTACGAGCAGTACTTC. This gives the protein CASSPGQLSYEQYF.

The V gene is TRBV19, the J gene TRBJ2-2; 13 nucleotides agree with TRBD2. CDR1 LNHDA and CDR2 SQIVND come from the germline V gene (reference sequence). Trimming removed 4 bases from V and 4 bases from J; junction bases left unmatched: 6. This CDR3 contains 17 residues. CDR3 residues: CASSTGLAGRLTGELFF. In DNA, the CDR3 is TGTGCCAGTAGTACGGGACTAGCGGGGAGACTCACCGGGGAGCTGTTTTTT.

J is TRBJ2-7 and V is TRBV30, with D possibly matching TRBD1 (7 bases). The CDR3 totals 15 residues. Trimming left V 4 bases short and J 3 bases short, with 19 bases between. The germline CDR1 and CDR2 sequences are GTSNPN and SVGIG (reference sequence). The CDR3 coding sequence is TGTGCCTGGACTGGAGGGACAGAACGACTCTACGAGCAGTACTTC. Encoded protein: CAWTGGTERLYEQYF.

In nucleotides, the CDR3 is TGTGCCAGCAGCTTAAGGGGGGGGACCGGGGAGCTGTTTTTT. Protein product: CASSLRGGTGELFF. The V gene is TRBV7-3, the J gene TRBJ2-2, with 7 positions matching TRBD2. CDR3 length: 14 amino acids. The V segment lost 1 base and the J segment 5 bases; nucleotides outside the gene matches: 1. Germline CDR1 reads SGHTA; CDR2 reads FQGTGA.

This clone has only a few counts. This chain uses TRBV2 with TRBJ2-7; 7 bases are a match to TRBD2. This CDR3 spans 13 amino acids. The V and J ends lost 5 bases and 2 bases, in that order; junction bases with no gene match: 3. Germline lookup yields CDR1 SNHLY and CDR2 FYNNEI. CDR3 DNA sequence: TGTGCCAGCAGTCCCGGGACTACCTACGAGCAGTACTTC. This sequence encodes CASSPGTTYEQYF. The full variable domain, rest sourced from reference TRBV2 and TRBJ2-7, is EPEVTQTPSHQVTQMGQEVILRCVPISNHLYFYWYRQILGQKVEFLVSFYNNEISEKSEIFDDQFSVERPDGSNFTLKIRSTKLEDSAMYFCASSPGTTYEQYFGPGTRLTVT.

The chain has TRBV5-4 and TRBJ2-3; TRBD2 agrees at 14 bases. There are 18 residues in the CDR3. The V gene's germline CDR1 is SGHNT and CDR2 YYREEE (reference sequence). V lost 3 bases to trimming and J lost 1 base; unmatched junction nucleotides: 7. CDR3 sequence: CASSSGLAGALGTDTQYF. In DNA, the CDR3 is TGTGCCAGCAGCTCGGGACTAGCGGGGGCCCTCGGCACAGATACGCAGTATTTT.

The chain is built from TRBV6-6 and TRBJ1-2, with 11 bases lining up with TRBD1. The ends lost 6 bases at V and 8 bases at J; junction bases unmatched: 5. The V gene's germline CDR1 is MNHNY and CDR2 SVGAGI (reference sequence). The CDR3 covers 13 residues. The CDR3 sequence: CASSPGTGGGYTF. The CDR3 DNA is TGTGCCAGCAGCCCCGGGACAGGGGGAGGCTACACCTTC.

The chain couples TRBV2 to TRBJ2-1; 10 bases match TRBD2. CDR1 and CDR2 (germline): SNHLY, FYNNEI. CDR3 size: 14 residues. V shed 9 bases and J 6 bases; nucleotides not matched to a gene: 8. CDR3 residues: CASAERGGSNEQFF. The CDR3, as DNA: TGTGCCAGTGCCGAGCGGGGGGGCAGCAATGAGCAGTTCTTC.

The rearrangement uses TRBV28 and TRBJ1-6; D is ambiguous. Between the trimmed V and J ends, which lost 2 bases and 0 bases, there was a span of 8 bases. The CDR3 totals 16 residues. Looked up from germline, CDR1 is MDHEN and CDR2 is SYDVKM. CDR3 protein: CASSLALSSYNSPLHF. CDR3 nucleotides: TGTGCCAGCAGTTTAGCCCTCAGCTCCTATAATTCACCCCTCCACTTT. Full variable domain (outside the CDR3, taken from reference TRBV28 and TRBJ1-6): DVKVTQSSRYLVKRTGEKVFLECVQDMDHENMFWYRQDPGLGLRLIYFSYDVKMKEKGDIPEGYSVSREKKERFSLILESASTNQTSMYLCASSLALSSYNSPLHFGNGTRLTVT.

J is TRBJ1-1 and V is TRBV6-5, with unresolved D. This CDR3 region has 15 residues. Trimming stripped 0 bases from V and 7 bases from J, with 15 bases between. Germline CDR1 and CDR2: MNHEY and SVGAGI. The CDR3 DNA is TGTGCCAGCAGTTACTCGATATCCGGAGATTATGAAGCTTTCTTT. Protein sequence: CASSYSISGDYEAFF.

This clone came up a few times. This sequence joins TRBV6-4 and TRBJ2-1; tentatively, D is TRBD1 (5 bases). Germline-derived CDR1 and CDR2 are MRHNA and SNTAGT. The CDR3 runs 15 residues. Trimming removed 4 bases from V and 0 bases from J, with 10 bases in between. Here the CDR3 DNA reads TGTGCCAGCAGTGCACAGGCGAGCTCCTACAATGAGCAGTTCTTC. Encoded protein: CASSAQASSYNEQFF.

The chain has TRBV27 and TRBJ2-5, with TRBD1 matching over 9 bases. The CDR3 covers 15 residues. Germline-derived CDR1 and CDR2 are MNHEY and SMNVEV (reference sequence). Trimming removed 2 bases from V and 4 bases from J; junction bases left unmatched: 5. The CDR3 is CASSLQGTGRETQYF. The CDR3 nucleotides are TGTGCCAGCAGTTTACAGGGGACAGGGAGAGAGACCCAGTACTTC.

The sample holds one count of this clone. V and J are TRBV5-1 and TRBJ2-5; 8 bases agree with TRBD1. The length of the CDR3 is 13 residues. Germline-derived CDR1 and CDR2 are SGHRS and YFSETQ. The J segment lost 2 bases and the V segment lost 4 bases, leaving 1 base of the junction unmatched. The CDR3 protein is CASSGQGQETQYF. CDR3 coding DNA: TGCGCCAGCAGCGGACAGGGACAAGAGACCCAGTACTTC.

V is TRBV4-2 and J is TRBJ2-7, with 9 bases aligning to TRBD1. The CDR3 sequence is 13 residues long. The germline CDR1 and CDR2 sequences are LGHNA and YNFKEQ. V was pared by 0 bases and J by 13 bases, with 7 bases of the junction left unmatched. The CDR3 here is CASSQDIRDRVYF. Here the CDR3 DNA reads TGTGCCAGCAGCCAAGATATCCGGGACAGGGTTTACTTC.

This chain links TRBV30 with TRBJ2-5; D might be TRBD1 (5 bases). This CDR3 contains 13 residues. Looked up from germline, CDR1 is GTSNPN and CDR2 is SVGIG (reference sequence). Trimming left V 1 base short and J 2 bases short, with 8 bases between. CDR3 DNA sequence: TGTGCCTGGAGTGAGGGGTGGCAAGAGACCCAGTACTTC. Translating it yields CAWSEGWQETQYF.

The gene calls are TRBV6-6 and TRBJ1-6; the D gene is possibly TRBD1 (6 bases). Trimming removed 6 bases at V and 5 bases at J, with 14 bases between. From germline, CDR1 is MNHNY and CDR2 SVGAGI (reference sequence). The CDR3 covers 15 residues. CDR3 nucleotide sequence: TGTGCCAGCAGACCCGGACAGACAAATAATTCACCCCTCCACTTT. It specifies CASRPGQTNNSPLHF.

The chain is built from TRBV7-9 and TRBJ2-3; the D is unclear. Germline CDR1 and CDR2: SEHNR and FQNEAQ (reference sequence). The V end was cut by 1 base, the J end by 4 bases, with 6 bases between. The CDR3 runs 13 residues. CDR3 coding DNA: TGTGCCAGCAGCTTAGTACCGGCAGATACGCAGTATTTT. Amino acid sequence: CASSLVPADTQYF.

J is TRBJ1-3 and V is TRBV7-9; D not resolved. The CDR3 runs 16 residues. Germline V lookup: CDR1 SEHNR, CDR2 FQNEAQ (reference sequence). V lost 5 bases and J 0 bases, leaving 14 bases between the germline ends. The CDR3, as DNA: TGTGCCAGCAGCCAAAGTCGGGGAGGCTCTGGAAACACCATATATTTT. Translating gives CASSQSRGGSGNTIYF.

The chain recombines TRBV2 with TRBJ1-1, with D hard to call. V shed 7 bases and J shed 2 bases, with 11 bases lying between them. Germline V gene sequence: CDR1 SNHLY, CDR2 FYNNEI. CDR3 size: 13 residues. CDR3 coding DNA: TGTGCCAGCACCAGACCAGGAAACACTGAAGCTTTCTTT. This translates into CASTRPGNTEAFF.

The rearrangement links TRBV5-6 to TRBJ1-4; tentatively, D is TRBD1 (5 bases). Trimming pared 2 bases from V and 5 bases from J, leaving 16 bases between. The CDR3 covers 16 residues. Germline CDR1 reads SGHDT; CDR2 reads YYEEEE. CDR3 protein: CASSFPTGMGNEKLFF. The DNA of the CDR3 is TGTGCCAGCAGCTTCCCCACAGGAATGGGGAATGAAAAACTGTTTTTT.

The V gene is TRBV4-1, the J gene TRBJ1-3, with D possibly matching TRBD1 (5 bases). Germline-derived CDR1 and CDR2 are MGHRA and YSYEKL. The V and J ends lost 5 bases and 0 bases respectively, with 11 bases between them. The CDR3 is 15 residues long. CDR3 bases: TGCGCCAGCAGCTGGGGGGGGGACTCTGGAAACACCATATATTTT. Protein: CASSWGGDSGNTIYF.

J is TRBJ1-2 and V is TRBV6-5; D gene unclear. Germline lookup yields CDR1 MNHEY and CDR2 SVGAGI. The V and J ends lost 6 bases and 7 bases respectively, with 18 bases between them. The CDR3 length is 14 residues. The DNA for the CDR3 is TGTGCCAGCAGAGCCCAAACAGAGTCAGGTGGCTACACCTTC. Translating it yields CASRAQTESGGYTF.

J is TRBJ2-1 and V is TRBV9; no definite D call. The germline CDR1 and CDR2 sequences are SGDLS and YYNGEE. With 1 base removed from V and 9 bases from J, the gap between germline ends came to 8 bases. This CDR3 has 12 residues. The CDR3: CASSVSSGEQFF. The CDR3 DNA follows: TGTGCCAGCAGCGTATCCTCGGGTGAGCAGTTCTTC.

J is TRBJ2-7 and V is TRBV30, with 7 nucleotides matching TRBD2. CDR3 size: 13 residues. V trimming: 3 bases; J trimming: 3 bases; junction bases outside the gene matches: 5. Per the germline V gene, CDR1 is GTSNPN and CDR2 is SVGIG (reference sequence). The CDR3 sequence: CAWSPGGGYEQYF. For the CDR3, the DNA is TGTGCCTGGAGCCCTGGGGGGGGCTACGAGCAGTACTTC.

This clone was recorded a few times. The V call is TRBV6-1, the J call TRBJ1-5, with 8 nucleotides matching TRBD1. The germline CDR1 and CDR2 sequences are MNHNS and SASEGT. CDR3 length equals 15 residues. The J segment lost 3 bases and the V segment lost 6 bases, leaving 7 bases of the junction unmatched. CDR3 amino acids: CASRFLTGVNQPQHF. The CDR3 DNA is TGTGCCAGCAGATTCCTGACAGGGGTCAATCAGCCCCAGCATTTT.

The chain uses TRBV5-1 and TRBJ2-2; TRBD2 matches at 11 bases. The CDR3 contains 18 residues. With 0 bases clipped from V and 5 bases from J, the junction kept 9 bases outside the gene matches. Germline V gene data show CDR1 as SGHRS and CDR2 as YFSETQ. CDR3: CASSLGFLAGGRTGELFF. DNA for the CDR3: TGCGCCAGCAGCTTGGGCTTCCTAGCGGGGGGACGAACCGGGGAGCTGTTTTTT.

The DNA for the CDR3 is TGTGCCAGCAGTCCCGACAGGCGAGCTAACTATGGCTACACCTTC. As protein: CASSPDRRANYGYTF. This chain links TRBV6-4 with TRBJ1-2, with D possibly matching TRBD1 (6 bases). V shed 5 bases and J shed 0 bases, with 13 bases lying between them. CDR3 length equals 15 residues. CDR1 is MRHNA, CDR2 SNTAGT, per germline.

For the CDR3, the DNA is TGTGCCAGCAGCTACTCCGGGACAGGGGTTGGCTACACCTTC. Translation gives CASSYSGTGVGYTF. This chain uses TRBV7-8 with TRBJ1-2; 10 nucleotides align to TRBD1. The V gene end was trimmed by 4 bases and the J gene end by 7 bases; junction bases not matched to a gene: 6. This CDR3 is 14 amino acids long. Germline V gene sequence: CDR1 SGHVS, CDR2 FQNEAQ. Together with reference TRBV7-8 and TRBJ1-2, the CDR3 gives the full variable domain: GAGVSQSPRYKVAKRGQDVALRCDPISGHVSLFWYQQALGQGPEFLTYFQNEAQLDKSGLPSDRFFAERPEGSVSTLKIQRTQQEDSAVYLCASSYSGTGVGYTFGSGTRLTVV.

The rearrangement joins TRBV11-2 to TRBJ2-4, with 8 positions matching TRBD1. Per the germline V gene, CDR1 is SGHAT and CDR2 is FQNNGV. The junction had 9 bases not matched to a gene; V was cut back by 5 bases and J by 3 bases. There are 16 residues in the CDR3. The CDR3 loop reads CASSPYGQGLKNIQYF. The CDR3 DNA sequence: TGTGCCAGCAGCCCCTACGGACAGGGCCTCAAAAACATTCAGTACTTC. Based on the CDR3 plus reference TRBV11-2 and TRBJ2-4, the full variable domain is EAGVAQSPRYKIIEKRQSVAFWCNPISGHATLYWYQQILGQGPKLLIQFQNNGVVDDSQLPKDRFSAERLKGVDSTLKIQPAKLEDSAVYLCASSPYGQGLKNIQYFGAGTRLSVL.